This TCR beta chain was sequenced for a study of human T cells and chemical hapten exposure. Looking at the study overall: Enrolled patients were predominantly female and had alopecia areata, totalis or universalis. The study's findings and limits: PT1 expanded TCR numbers tracked positively with patch test score.

The CDR3 covers 13 residues. Germline lookup yields CDR1 SQVTM and CDR2 ANQGSEA. V was shortened by 7 bases and J by 4 bases, with 13 bases between the two germline ends. Described time point: patch test 1, 2 weeks after DPC sensitization. Treatment noted: therapeutic diphenylcyclopropenone sensitization with weekly scalp DPC. MiXCR, applied by TCRdb to the RACE reads, yields one record per CDR3 protein. The sample carries 180,000 or so distinct CDR3 sequences, around 20% recorded once. This clonotype was counted between two and nine times. As yet, its antigen is unknown. The sequencing here drew on whole blood, taken in connection with sensitization to the hapten diphenylcyclopropenone (DPC). The receptor was derived from a woman aged 45-60 years with alopecia areata. Some clones in this sample may be carry-over from other donors' samples. V gene TRBV29-1 combines with J gene TRBJ1-4; D not resolved. CDR3 in DNA: TGCAGCGGGACCACCGAGGGTAATGAAAAACTGTTTTTT. Its protein product is CSGTTEGNEKLFF.